Included here is one T cell receptor (beta chain) sequence, with context. This entry belongs to a study of control samples from healthy donors and cancer patients. Profiled with immunoSEQ multiplex PCR; TCRdb holds only in-frame clones, not every one. Of approximately 89,000 clones listed, more than 75% are singletons. CDR1 and CDR2 from the germline V gene are SGHNT and YYREEE (reference sequence). The CDR3 has 13 amino acids. Trimming cost V 4 bases and J 6 bases, with 11 bases left between them. The V and J genes are TRBV5-4 and TRBJ2-1; a weak D match, TRBD1 (5 bases). The sequence derives from a woman aged 40 to 55 in good health. The sample was blood. The CDR3 DNA reads as TGTGCCAGCAGCCACCCAGACAGCAATGAGCAGTTCTTC. Its translation: CASSHPDSNEQFF. Together with reference TRBV5-4 and TRBJ2-1, the CDR3 gives the full variable domain: ETGVTQSPTHLIKTRGQQVTLRCSSQSGHNTVSWYQQALGQGPQFIFQYYREEENGRGNFPPRFSGLQFPNYSSELNVNALELDDSALYLCASSHPDSNEQFFGPGTRLTVL.